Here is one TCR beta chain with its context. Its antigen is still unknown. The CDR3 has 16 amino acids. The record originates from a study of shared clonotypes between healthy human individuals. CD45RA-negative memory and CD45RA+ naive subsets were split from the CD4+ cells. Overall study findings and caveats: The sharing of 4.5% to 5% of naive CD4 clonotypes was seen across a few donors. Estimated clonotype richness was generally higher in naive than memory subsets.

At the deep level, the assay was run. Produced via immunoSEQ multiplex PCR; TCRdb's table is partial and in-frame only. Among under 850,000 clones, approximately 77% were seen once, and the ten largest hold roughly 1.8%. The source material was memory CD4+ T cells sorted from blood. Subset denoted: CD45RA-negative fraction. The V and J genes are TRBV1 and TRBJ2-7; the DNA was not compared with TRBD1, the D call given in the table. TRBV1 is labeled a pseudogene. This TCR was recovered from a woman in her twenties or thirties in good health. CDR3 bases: TGCACCAGCAGCCAAGTTCCGACAGGGAGGCCCTACGAGCAGTACTTC. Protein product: CTSSQVPTGRPYEQYF.